This T cell receptor (beta chain) appears in the sequencing data of a study of control samples from healthy donors and cancer patients. The V end was cut by 5 bases, the J end by 5 bases, with 16 bases between. This CDR3 contains 14 residues. The germline gives CDR1 SGHVS, CDR2 FQNEAQ. The data were produced by immunoSEQ multiplex PCR, yet TCRdb's version contains in-frame clones alone and is incomplete. The sample includes 6,000 or so clones, over 60% of them seen just once. Material for sequencing was formalin-fixed, paraffin-embedded tissue. This clonotype was sampled from a male donor with melanoma. This chain joins TRBV7-8 and TRBJ2-7, with D hard to call. The CDR3 DNA is TGTGCCAGCAGCCCCCCTGACGGCTTCCACGAGCAGTACTTC. It encodes CASSPPDGFHEQYF.